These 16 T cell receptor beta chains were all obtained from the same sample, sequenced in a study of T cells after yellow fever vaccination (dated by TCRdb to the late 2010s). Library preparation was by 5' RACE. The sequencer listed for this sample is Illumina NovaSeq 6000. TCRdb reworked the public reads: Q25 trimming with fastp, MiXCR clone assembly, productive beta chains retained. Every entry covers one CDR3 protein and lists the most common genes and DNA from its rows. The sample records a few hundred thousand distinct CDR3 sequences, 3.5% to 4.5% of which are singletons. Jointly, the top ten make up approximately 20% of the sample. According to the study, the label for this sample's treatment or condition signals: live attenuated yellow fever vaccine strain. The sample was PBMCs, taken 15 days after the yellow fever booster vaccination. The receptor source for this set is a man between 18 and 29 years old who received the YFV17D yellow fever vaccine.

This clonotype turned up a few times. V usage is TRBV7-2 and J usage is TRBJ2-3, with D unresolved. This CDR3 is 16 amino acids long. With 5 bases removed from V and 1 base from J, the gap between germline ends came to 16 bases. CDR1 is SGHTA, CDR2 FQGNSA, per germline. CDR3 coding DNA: TGTGCCAGCAGCCATAACTTAGTAGGCGGCACAGATACGCAGTATTTT. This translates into CASSHNLVGGTDTQYF. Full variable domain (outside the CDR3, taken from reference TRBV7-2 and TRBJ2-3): GAGVSQSPSNKVTEKGKDVELRCDPISGHTALYWYRQSLGQGLEFLIYFQGNSAPDKSGLPSDRFSAERTGGSVSTLTIQRTQQEDSAVYLCASSHNLVGGTDTQYFGPGTRLTVL.

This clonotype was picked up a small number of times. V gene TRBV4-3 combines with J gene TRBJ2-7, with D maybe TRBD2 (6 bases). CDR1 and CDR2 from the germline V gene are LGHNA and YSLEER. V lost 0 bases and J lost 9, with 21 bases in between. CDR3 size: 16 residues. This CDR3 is CASSQDLRRGWFGQYF. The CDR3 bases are TGCGCCAGCAGCCAAGATTTAAGGAGGGGTTGGTTTGGGCAGTACTTC.

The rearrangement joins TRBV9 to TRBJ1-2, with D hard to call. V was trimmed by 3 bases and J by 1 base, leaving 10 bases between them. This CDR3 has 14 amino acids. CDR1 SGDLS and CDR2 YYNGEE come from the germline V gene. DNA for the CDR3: TGTGCCAGCAGCGCCGCCGTGGATAACTATGGCTACACCTTC. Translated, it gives CASSAAVDNYGYTF.

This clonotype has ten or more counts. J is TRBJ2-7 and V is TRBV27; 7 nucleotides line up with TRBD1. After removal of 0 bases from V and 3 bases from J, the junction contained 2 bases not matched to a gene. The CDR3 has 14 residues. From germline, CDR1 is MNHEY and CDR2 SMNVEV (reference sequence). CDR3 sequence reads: CASSLSAGGYEQYF. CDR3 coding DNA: TGTGCCAGCAGTTTATCTGCAGGGGGCTACGAGCAGTACTTC.

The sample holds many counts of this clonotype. The CDR3: CASSVGSSYEQYF. In nucleotides, the CDR3 is TGTGCCAGCAGCGTCGGGTCCTCCTACGAGCAGTACTTC. This rearrangement joins TRBV9 to TRBJ2-7; D is unclear. CDR1 SGDLS and CDR2 YYNGEE come from the germline V gene. V was trimmed by 2 bases and J by 0 bases, leaving 6 bases between them. There are 13 residues in the CDR3.

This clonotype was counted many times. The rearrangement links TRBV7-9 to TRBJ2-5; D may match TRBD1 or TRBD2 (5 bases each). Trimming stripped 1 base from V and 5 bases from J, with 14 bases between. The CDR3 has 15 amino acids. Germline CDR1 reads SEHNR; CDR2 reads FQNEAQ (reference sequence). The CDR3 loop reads CASSLELGRRETQYF. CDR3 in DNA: TGTGCCAGCAGCTTAGAACTGGGACGTCGGGAGACCCAGTACTTC.

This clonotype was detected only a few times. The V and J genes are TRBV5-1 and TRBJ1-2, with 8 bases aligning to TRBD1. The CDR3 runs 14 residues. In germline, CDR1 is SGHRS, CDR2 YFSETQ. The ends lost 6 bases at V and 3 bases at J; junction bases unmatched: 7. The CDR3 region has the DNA TGCGCCAGCAAACAGGGGGTCGATGACTATGGCTACACCTTC. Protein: CASKQGVDDYGYTF.

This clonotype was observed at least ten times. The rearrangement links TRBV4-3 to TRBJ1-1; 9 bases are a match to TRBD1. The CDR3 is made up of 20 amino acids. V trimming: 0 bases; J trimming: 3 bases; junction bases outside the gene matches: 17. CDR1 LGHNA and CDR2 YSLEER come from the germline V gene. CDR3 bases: TGCGCCAGCAGCCAAGAGGTAGTACGGGACAGGGTTTTTTTGTACACTGAAGCTTTCTTT. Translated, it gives CASSQEVVRDRVFLYTEAFF.

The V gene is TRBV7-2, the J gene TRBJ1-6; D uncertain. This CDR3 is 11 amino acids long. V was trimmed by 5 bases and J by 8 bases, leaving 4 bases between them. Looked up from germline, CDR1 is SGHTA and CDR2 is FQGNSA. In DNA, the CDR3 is TGTGCCAGCAGCGCCGATTCACCCCTCCACTTT. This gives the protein CASSADSPLHF.

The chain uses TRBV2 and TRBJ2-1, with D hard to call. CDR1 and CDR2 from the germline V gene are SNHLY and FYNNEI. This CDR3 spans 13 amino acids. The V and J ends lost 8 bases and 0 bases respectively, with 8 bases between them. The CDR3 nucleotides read TGTGCCAGCCACCCCAGCTCCTACAATGAGCAGTTCTTC. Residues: CASHPSSYNEQFF.

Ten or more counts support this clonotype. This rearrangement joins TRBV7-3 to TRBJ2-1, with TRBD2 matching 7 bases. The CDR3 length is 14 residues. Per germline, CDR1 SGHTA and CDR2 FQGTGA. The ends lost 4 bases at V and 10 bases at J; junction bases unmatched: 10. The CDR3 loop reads CASSSVRASGEQFF. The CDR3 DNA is TGTGCCAGCAGCTCCGTCCGAGCTAGCGGCGAGCAGTTCTTC.

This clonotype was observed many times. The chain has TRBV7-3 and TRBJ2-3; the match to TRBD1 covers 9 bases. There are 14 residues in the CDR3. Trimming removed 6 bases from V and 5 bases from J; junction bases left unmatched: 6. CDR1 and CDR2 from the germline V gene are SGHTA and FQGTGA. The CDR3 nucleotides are TGTGCCAGCAGTTTACAGGGGGCTGGAGATACGCAGTATTTT. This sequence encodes CASSLQGAGDTQYF.

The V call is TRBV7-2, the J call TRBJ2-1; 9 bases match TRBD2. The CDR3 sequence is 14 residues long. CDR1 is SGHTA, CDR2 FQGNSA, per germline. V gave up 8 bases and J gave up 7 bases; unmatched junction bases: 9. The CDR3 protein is CASRGRGGRNEQFF. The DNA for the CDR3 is TGTGCCAGCCGGGGGCGGGGGGGCCGTAATGAGCAGTTCTTC.

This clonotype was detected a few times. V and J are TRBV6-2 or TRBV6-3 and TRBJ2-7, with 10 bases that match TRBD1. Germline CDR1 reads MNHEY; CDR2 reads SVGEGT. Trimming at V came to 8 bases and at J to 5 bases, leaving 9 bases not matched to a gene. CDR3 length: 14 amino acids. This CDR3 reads CASATGGLGNEQYV. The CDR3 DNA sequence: TGTGCCAGCGCGACAGGGGGCTTGGGGAACGAGCAGTACGTC.

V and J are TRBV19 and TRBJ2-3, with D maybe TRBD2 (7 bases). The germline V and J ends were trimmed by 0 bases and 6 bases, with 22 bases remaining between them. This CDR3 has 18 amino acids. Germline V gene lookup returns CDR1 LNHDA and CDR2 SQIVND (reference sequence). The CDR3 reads CASSIEGGGLSPVDTQYF. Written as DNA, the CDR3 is TGTGCCAGTAGTATAGAGGGCGGGGGCCTTTCCCCTGTGGATACGCAGTATTTT. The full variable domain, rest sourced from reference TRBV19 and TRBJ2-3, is DGGITQSPKYLFRKEGQNVTLSCEQNLNHDAMYWYRQDPGQGLRLIYYSQIVNDFQKGDIAEGYSVSREKKESFPLTVTSAQKNPTAFYLCASSIEGGGLSPVDTQYFGPGTRLTVL.

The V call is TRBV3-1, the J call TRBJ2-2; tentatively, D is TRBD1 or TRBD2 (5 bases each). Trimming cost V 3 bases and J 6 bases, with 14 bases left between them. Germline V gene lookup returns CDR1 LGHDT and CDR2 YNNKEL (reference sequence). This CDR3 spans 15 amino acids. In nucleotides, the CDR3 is TGTGCCAGCAGCCAGCTCGGGGCGGGTGCCGGGGAGCTGTTTTTT. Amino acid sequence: CASSQLGAGAGELFF.